These 9 T cell receptor beta chains share one sample of origin, sequenced in a study of beta chain features in type 1 diabetes. General study points: Within each of all four CD4+ subsets, Type 1 diabetes patients had TCRB CDR3s that were moderately but significantly shorter.

These TCRs' antigens remain unknown. Reverse transcribing all isolated RNA meant expressed TCRB transcripts were sequenced. Generated by immunoSEQ multiplex PCR, the TCRdb table keeps only in-frame clones and is missing some. The sample contains some 250,000 clones, about 15% of which appear only once. The source material was naive CD4+ T cells from blood. These TCRs come from a young man with type 1 diabetes.

The V call is TRBV7-9, the J call TRBJ1-1; D gene uncertain. Trimming took off 1 base at V and 1 base at J, with 4 bases between the two ends. CDR1 and CDR2 (germline): SEHNR, FQNEAQ (reference sequence). The CDR3 has 13 residues. CDR3 nucleotides: TGTGCCAGCAGCTTAGACACGAACACTGAAGCTTTCTTT. The encoded protein is CASSLDTNTEAFF.

The rearrangement joins TRBV7-6 to TRBJ1-2; the D gene is possibly TRBD1 (6 bases). CDR1 is SGHVS and CDR2 is FNYEAQ in the germline V gene. The CDR3 covers 13 residues. Deletions cut 5 bases from V and 8 bases from J, with 15 bases between. The CDR3 reads CASSGGGSDGYTF. CDR3 DNA sequence: TGTGCCAGCAGCGGGGGCGGGTCCGACGGCTACACCTTC.

This clone occurred a few times. The chain uses TRBV7-9 and TRBJ2-3; TRBD2 matches at 7 bases. CDR1 and CDR2 (germline): SEHNR, FQNEAQ (reference sequence). V dropped 4 bases and J dropped 2; count of bases not matched to a gene: 9. The CDR3 sequence is 16 residues long. Here the CDR3 DNA reads TGTGCCAGCAGCTCTCCTGGACTAGTCCACACAGATACGCAGTATTTT. Protein product: CASSSPGLVHTDTQYF.

This clone has more than one count but fewer than ten. The J gene is TRBJ2-3, the V gene TRBV11-1; 9 nucleotides line up with TRBD2. J lost 4 bases, V lost 7 bases, and 9 bases had no gene match. The CDR3 runs 15 residues. CDR1 and CDR2 from the germline V gene are SGHAT and FQDESV (reference sequence). CDR3 nucleotides: TGTGCCAGCACCTTTAGCGGGAGAGATGCAGATACGCAGTATTTT. Amino acid sequence: CASTFSGRDADTQYF.

This clone was detected only a few times. This chain joins TRBV5-1 and TRBJ2-1; 8 nucleotides align to TRBD2. The V gene's germline CDR1 is SGHRS and CDR2 YFSETQ. There are 16 residues in the CDR3. The V and J ends lost 0 bases and 0 bases, in that order; junction bases with no gene match: 2. The CDR3 bases are TGCGCCAGCAGCTTGGGAGCGGGAGCCTCCTACAATGAGCAGTTCTTC. It yields the protein CASSLGAGASYNEQFF.

CDR3 sequence reads: CASSEVLAFTDTQYF. Written as DNA, the CDR3 is TGTGCCAGCAGTGAGGTTCTAGCCTTCACAGATACGCAGTATTTT. This chain connects TRBV2 to TRBJ2-3, with a weak D call TRBD2 (5 bases). The V gene's germline CDR1 is SNHLY and CDR2 FYNNEI. The CDR3 extends over 15 amino acids. V gave up 3 bases and J gave up 2 bases, with 12 bases separating them.

The table lists this clone with a few counts. This rearrangement joins TRBV30 to TRBJ2-1; TRBD2 matches at 9 bases. The CDR3 sequence is 14 residues long. Germline-derived CDR1 and CDR2 are GTSNPN and SVGIG (reference sequence). The J segment lost 6 bases and the V segment lost 8 bases, leaving 11 bases of the junction unmatched. The CDR3 DNA is TGTGCCCAGTTAGGGCGGGAGGGTGGCAATGAGCAGTTCTTC. Residues: CAQLGREGGNEQFF.

This clone occurred a few times. One end of the junction varies from germline; a read error may be responsible. The chain is built from TRBV6-1 and TRBJ2-3; D remains unclear. Germline V lookup: CDR1 MNHNS, CDR2 SASEGT. The CDR3 sequence is 10 residues long. CDR3 sequence reads: CASSDESANF. CDR3 coding DNA: TGTGCCAGCAGTGACGAAAGCGCCAATTTT.

The CDR3 nucleotides read TGCAGCGTTGCCAGGGGGAACACCGGGGAGCTGTTTTTT. Translating gives CSVARGNTGELFF. The rearrangement joins TRBV29-1 to TRBJ2-2; a possible D gene is TRBD1 (6 bases). CDR1 SQVTM and CDR2 ANQGSEA come from the germline V gene. Trimming cost V 4 bases and J 1 base, with 7 bases left between them. The CDR3 totals 13 residues.